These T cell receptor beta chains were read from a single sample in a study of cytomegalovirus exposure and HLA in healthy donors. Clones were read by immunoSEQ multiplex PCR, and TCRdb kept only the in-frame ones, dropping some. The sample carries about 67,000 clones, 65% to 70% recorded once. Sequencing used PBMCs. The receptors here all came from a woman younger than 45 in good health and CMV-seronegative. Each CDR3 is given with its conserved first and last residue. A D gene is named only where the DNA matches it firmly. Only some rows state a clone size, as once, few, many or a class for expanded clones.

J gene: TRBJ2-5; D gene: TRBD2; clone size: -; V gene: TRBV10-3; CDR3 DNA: TGTGCCATCAGTGAGTCGCGGACTAGCGGGGTGGCAAAAGAGACCCAGTACTTC; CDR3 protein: CAISESRTSGVAKETQYF
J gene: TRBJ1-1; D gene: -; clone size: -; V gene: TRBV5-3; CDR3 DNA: TGTGCCAGAAGCTTATCGTGGACAGATAATGAAGCTTTCTTT; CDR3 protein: CARSLSWTDNEAFF
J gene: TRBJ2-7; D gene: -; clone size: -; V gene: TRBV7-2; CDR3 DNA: TGTGCCAGCAGCGAAGGACAGACCTACGAGCAGTACTTC; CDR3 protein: CASSEGQTYEQYF
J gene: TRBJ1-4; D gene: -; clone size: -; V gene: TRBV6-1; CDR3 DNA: TGTGCCACCCGACAGACAACTAATGAAAAACTGTTTTTT; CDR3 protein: CATRQTTNEKLFF
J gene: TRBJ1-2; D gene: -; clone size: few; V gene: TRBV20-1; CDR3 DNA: TGCAGTGCTAGAGAGTCGGGAGGCTACACCTTC; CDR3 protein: CSARESGGYTF
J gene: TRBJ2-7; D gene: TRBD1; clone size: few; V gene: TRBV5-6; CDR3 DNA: TGTGCCAGCAGCTTGGCGGGGACAGGGGAGGACGAGCAGTACTTC; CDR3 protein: CASSLAGTGEDEQYF
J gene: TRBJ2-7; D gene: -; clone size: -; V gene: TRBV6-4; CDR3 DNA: TGTGCCAGCAGACACGACATCTCCGAGCAGTACTTC; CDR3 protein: CASRHDISEQYF
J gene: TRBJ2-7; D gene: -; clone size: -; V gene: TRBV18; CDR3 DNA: TGTGCCAGCTCACCTACACAGAGCTCCTACGAGCAGTACTTC; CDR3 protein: CASSPTQSSYEQYF
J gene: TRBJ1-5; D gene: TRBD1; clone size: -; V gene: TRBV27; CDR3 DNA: TGTGCCAGCAGTCCCGACAGGGGCGCGAGACAGCCCCAGCATTTT; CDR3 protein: CASSPDRGARQPQHF
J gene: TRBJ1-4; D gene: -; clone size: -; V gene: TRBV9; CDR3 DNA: TGTGCCAGCAGCGTAGGCGGGCGAAAGAAGAATGAAAAACTGTTTTTT; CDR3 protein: CASSVGGRKKNEKLFF
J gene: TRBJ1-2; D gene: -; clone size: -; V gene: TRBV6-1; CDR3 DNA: TGTGCCAGCAGTGAAGACAGGCGCTATGGCTACACCTTC; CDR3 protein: CASSEDRRYGYTF
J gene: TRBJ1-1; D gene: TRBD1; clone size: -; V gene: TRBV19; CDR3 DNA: TGTGCCATTTCTCAGGGGGCGGGGAAGACTGAAGCTTTCTTT; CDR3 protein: CAISQGAGKTEAFF
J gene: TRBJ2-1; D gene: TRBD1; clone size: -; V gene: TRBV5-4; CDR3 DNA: TGTGCCAGCAGCTCCGGGACAGGGGGGTACAATGAGCAGTTCTTC; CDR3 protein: CASSSGTGGYNEQFF
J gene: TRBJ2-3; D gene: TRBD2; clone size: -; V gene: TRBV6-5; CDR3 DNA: TGTGCCAGCAGCTTGGGACTAGCGGGGGATACGCAGTATTTT; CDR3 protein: CASSLGLAGDTQYF
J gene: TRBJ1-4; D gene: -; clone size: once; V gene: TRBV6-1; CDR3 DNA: TGTGCCAGCAGTACGAGATTGACAGCAAATGAAAAACTGTTTTTT; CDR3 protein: CASSTRLTANEKLFF
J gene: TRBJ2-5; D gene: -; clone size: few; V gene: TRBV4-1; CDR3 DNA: TGCGCCAGCAGCCCCCGGAGGGGGCGGGAGACCCAGTACTTC; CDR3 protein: CASSPRRGRETQYF
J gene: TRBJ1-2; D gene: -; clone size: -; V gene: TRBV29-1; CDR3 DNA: TGCAGCACCGAGGCGGGGAATGGCTACACCTTC; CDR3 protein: CSTEAGNGYTF
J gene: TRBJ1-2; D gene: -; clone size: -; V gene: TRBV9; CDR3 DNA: TGTGCCAGCAGCGCACCCGGGGGCTACACCTTC; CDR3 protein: CASSAPGGYTF